This TCR beta chain originates from a study of shared clonotypes between healthy human individuals. Study results and caveats: For naive CD4 cells, roughly 5% of clonotypes were shared across a handful of donors. Researchers sampled blood only, noting tissue repertoires likely differ.

The method was immunoSEQ multiplex PCR; TCRdb's version includes in-frame clones alone and lacks a portion of them. The sample lists around 1.9 million clones; 85% to 95% were seen once. Naive-designated CD8 cells lacked CD45RO, were positively enriched for CCR7, and omitted terminally differentiated effector memory CD45RA+ cells. Caucasian adults living in Nashville, Tennessee, provided all samples. This clone was picked up one time. Its antigen is still unknown. Germline lookup yields CDR1 SGHTA and CDR2 FQGNSA. Trimming left V 3 bases short and J 0 bases short, with 18 bases between. CDR3 length: 17 amino acids.

Input material: naive CD8+ T cells from PBMCs. This rearrangement joins TRBV7-2 to TRBJ2-7; D call uncertain. The TCR comes from a man aged 18-30 years in good health. Some clones in this sample may be carry-over from other donors' samples. CDR3 region: CASSFEISGFSSYEQYF. The CDR3 bases are TGTGCCAGCAGCTTCGAAATTTCCGGGTTTAGCTCCTACGAGCAGTACTTC.